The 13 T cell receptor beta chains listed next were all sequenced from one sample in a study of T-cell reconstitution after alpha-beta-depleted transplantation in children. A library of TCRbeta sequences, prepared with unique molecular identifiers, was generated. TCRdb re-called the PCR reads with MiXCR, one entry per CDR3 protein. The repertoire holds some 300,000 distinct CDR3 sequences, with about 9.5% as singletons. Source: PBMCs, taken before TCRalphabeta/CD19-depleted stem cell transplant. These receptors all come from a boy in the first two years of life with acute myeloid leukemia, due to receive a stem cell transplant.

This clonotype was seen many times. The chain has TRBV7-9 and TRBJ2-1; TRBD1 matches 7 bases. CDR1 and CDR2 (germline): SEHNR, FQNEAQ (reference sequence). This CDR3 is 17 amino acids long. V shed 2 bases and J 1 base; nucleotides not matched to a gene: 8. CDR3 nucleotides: TGTGCCAGCAGCTTACCAAGGACAGGACCTTCCTACAATGAGCAGTTCTTC. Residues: CASSLPRTGPSYNEQFF.

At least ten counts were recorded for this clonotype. CDR3 in amino acids: CASRSSGISGANVLTF. The CDR3 DNA sequence: TGTGCCAGCAGAAGTTCAGGGATCTCTGGGGCCAACGTCCTGACTTTC. The chain has TRBV12-3 or TRBV12-4 and TRBJ2-6, with D maybe TRBD1 (5 bases). The ends were cut back, 6 bases at V and 0 bases at J, with 12 bases in the middle. The CDR3 contains 16 residues.

DNA for the CDR3: TGTGCCAGCAGCTTGACATTATCTAGCAATCAGCCCCAGCATTTT. This sequence encodes CASSLTLSSNQPQHF. The chain couples TRBV7-2 to TRBJ1-5; unclear D gene. Germline V gene lookup returns CDR1 SGHTA and CDR2 FQGNSA. V shed 3 bases and J shed 0 bases, with 9 bases lying between them. There are 15 residues in the CDR3.

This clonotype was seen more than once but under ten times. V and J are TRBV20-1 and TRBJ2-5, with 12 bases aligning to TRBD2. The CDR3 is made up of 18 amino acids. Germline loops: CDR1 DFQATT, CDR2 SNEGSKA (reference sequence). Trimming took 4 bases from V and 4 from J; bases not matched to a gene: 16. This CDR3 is CSAKGPPTSGRIGETQYF. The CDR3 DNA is TGCAGTGCTAAAGGCCCCCCGACTAGCGGGAGAATTGGAGAGACCCAGTACTTC.

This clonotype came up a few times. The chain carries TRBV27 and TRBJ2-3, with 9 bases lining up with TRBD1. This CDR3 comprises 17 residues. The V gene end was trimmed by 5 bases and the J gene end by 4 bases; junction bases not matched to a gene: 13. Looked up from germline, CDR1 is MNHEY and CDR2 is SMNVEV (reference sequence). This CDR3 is CASSRLRGTGYADTQYF. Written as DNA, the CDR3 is TGTGCCAGCAGTCGCCTGAGAGGGACAGGGTACGCAGATACGCAGTATTTT.

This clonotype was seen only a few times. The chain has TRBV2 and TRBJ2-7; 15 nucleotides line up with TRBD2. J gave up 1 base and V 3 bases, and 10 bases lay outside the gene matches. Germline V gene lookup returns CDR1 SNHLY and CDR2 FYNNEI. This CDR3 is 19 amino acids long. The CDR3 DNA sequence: TGTGCCAGCAGTGATTACCCGGGACTAGCGGGGGGACATTCCTACGAGCAGTACTTC. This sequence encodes CASSDYPGLAGGHSYEQYF.

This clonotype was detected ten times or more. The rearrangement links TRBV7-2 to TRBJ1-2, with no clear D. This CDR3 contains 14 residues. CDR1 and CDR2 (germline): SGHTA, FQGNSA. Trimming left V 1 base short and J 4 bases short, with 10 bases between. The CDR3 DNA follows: TGTGCCAGCAGCTTAGACGGGCTGTTCTATGGCTACACCTTC. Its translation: CASSLDGLFYGYTF.

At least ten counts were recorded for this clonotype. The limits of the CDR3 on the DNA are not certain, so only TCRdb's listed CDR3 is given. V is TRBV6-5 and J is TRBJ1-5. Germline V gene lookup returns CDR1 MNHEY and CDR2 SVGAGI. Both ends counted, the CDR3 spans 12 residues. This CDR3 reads CASSSSGQPQHF.

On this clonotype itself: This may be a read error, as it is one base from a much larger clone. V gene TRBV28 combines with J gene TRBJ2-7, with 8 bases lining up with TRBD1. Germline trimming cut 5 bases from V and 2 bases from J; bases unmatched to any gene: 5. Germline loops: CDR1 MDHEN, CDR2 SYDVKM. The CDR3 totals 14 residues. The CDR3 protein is CASSLTGAAYEQYF. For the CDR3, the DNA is TGTGCCAGCAGTCTGACAGGGGCGGCCTACGAGCAGTACTTC.

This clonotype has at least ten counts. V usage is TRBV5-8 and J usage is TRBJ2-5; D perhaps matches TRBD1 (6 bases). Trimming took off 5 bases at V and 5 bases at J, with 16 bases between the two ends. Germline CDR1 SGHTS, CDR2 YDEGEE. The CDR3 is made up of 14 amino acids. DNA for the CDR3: TGTGCCAGCAGGGGGGCCCCAAAAGGGGAGACCCAGTACTTC. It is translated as CASRGAPKGETQYF. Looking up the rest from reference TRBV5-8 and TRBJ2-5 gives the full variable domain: EAGVTQSPTHLIKTRGQQATLRCSPISGHTSVYWYQQALGLGLQFLLWYDEGEERNRGNFPPRFSGRQFPNYSSELNVNALELEDSALYLCASRGAPKGETQYFGPGTRLLVL.

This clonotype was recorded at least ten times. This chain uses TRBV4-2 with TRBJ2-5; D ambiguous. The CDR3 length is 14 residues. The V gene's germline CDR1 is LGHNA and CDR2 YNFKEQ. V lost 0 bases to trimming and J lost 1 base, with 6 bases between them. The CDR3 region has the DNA TGTGCCAGCAGCCAAGAAGCATTCCAAGAGACCCAGTACTTC. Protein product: CASSQEAFQETQYF.

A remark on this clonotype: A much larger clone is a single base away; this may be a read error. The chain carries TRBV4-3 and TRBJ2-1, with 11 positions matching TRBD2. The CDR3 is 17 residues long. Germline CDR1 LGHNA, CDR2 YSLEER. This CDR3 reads CASSQDQGLAVYNEQCF. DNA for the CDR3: TGCGCCAGCAGCCAAGATCAGGGACTAGCGGTTTACAATGAGCAGTGCTTC.

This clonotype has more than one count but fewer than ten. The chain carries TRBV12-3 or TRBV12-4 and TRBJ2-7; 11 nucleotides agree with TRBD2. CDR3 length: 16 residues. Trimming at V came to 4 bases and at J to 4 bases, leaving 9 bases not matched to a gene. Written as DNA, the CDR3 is TGTGCCAGCAGTTCTATCGGGACTAGCGGAAAATACGAGCAGTACTTC. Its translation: CASSSIGTSGKYEQYF.